The source of this T cell receptor beta chain is a study of CD8 T cells in ankylosing spondylitis. This clonotype was observed at least ten times. Its antigen is not known. V was cut by 4 bases and J by 3 bases, with 26 bases left in between. The germline CDR1 and CDR2 sequences are SGHRS and YFSETQ. This CDR3 has 19 residues. Notes on the study in general: In ankylosing spondylitis patients, matched synovial fluid reportedly showed significant enrichment of disease-linked clones. It appeared that ankylosing spondylitis blood was characterized by a TCR beta motif of fewer than 10 highly homologous variants.

5'-RACE, quantitative and with molecular barcodes, yielded the TCR beta libraries. Each CDR3 protein gets one entry after TCRdb re-called the 5' RACE reads with MiXCR. The data contain 500,000 to 650,000 distinct CDR3 sequences, approximately 5% of them singletons. This TCR was sampled from a male donor with ankylosing spondylitis. Sample: blood, either unsorted or a sorted T cell fraction (not recorded which). The chain links TRBV5-1 to TRBJ1-5; D is uncertain. CDR3: CASSIMPTITGRINQPQHF. DNA for the CDR3: TGCGCCAGCAGCATTATGCCAACCATTACCGGACGGATCAATCAGCCCCAGCATTTT.